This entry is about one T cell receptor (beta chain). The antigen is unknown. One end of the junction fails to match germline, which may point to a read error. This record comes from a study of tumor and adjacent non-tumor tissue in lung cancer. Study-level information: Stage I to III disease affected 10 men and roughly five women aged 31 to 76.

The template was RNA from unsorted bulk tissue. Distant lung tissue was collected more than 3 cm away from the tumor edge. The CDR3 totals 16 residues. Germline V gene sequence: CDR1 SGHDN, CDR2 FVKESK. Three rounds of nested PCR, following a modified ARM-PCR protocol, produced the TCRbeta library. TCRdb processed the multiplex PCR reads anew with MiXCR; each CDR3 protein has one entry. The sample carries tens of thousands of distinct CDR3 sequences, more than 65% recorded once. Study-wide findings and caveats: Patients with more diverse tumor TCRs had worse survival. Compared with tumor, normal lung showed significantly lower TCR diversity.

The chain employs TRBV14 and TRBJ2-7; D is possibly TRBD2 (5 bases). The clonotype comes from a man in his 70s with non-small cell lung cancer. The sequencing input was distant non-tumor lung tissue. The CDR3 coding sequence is TGTGCCTGCAGTCAACGTGACGGGAAAATCTCCTACGAGCAGTACTTC. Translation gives CACSQRDGKISYEQYF.